This T cell receptor beta chain was identified during a study of post-analysis software for immune sequencing data. Overall study context: The disease courses spanned relapsing-remitting, secondary progressive and progressive-relapsing forms of multiple sclerosis. Findings of the study overall: Five or six TRBV segments, TRBV5-6, TRBV5-1 and TRBV20-1 among them, were found more frequent in patients than controls. Significantly lower normalized Chao1 diversity was seen in multiple sclerosis patients than in controls.

Of note for this clonotype: Antigen unknown.

The CDR3 runs to 15 residues. V gave up 0 bases and J gave up 2 bases, with 11 bases separating them. Germline V CDR1 and CDR2: DFQATT, SNEGSKA (reference sequence). TCR beta cDNA libraries had unique molecular identifiers. T cells numbering about 0.85 to 11 million yielded approximately 500,000 cDNA molecules. In TCRdb, the PCR reads were re-called with MiXCR into one record per CDR3 protein. The sample lists some 190,000 distinct CDR3 sequences, around 30% seen once, with 3% to 4% in the top ten. Sequencing used blood. The V call is TRBV20-1, the J call TRBJ2-1; D might be TRBD1 (6 bases). The sequence derives from a girl aged 2 to 17 with multiple sclerosis. CDR3 in DNA: TGCAGTGCTAGAGATGCCGGACAGCCCTACAATGAGCAGTTCTTC. Its protein product is CSARDAGQPYNEQFF.